These T cell receptor beta chains were read from a single sample in a study of technical replicates of blood from several donors. Using immunoSEQ multiplex PCR, the repertoire was profiled, and TCRdb retains in-frame clones only, with some absent. The sample lists about 14,000 clones, roughly 84% occurring once. The sequenced sample was PBMCs. The source of these receptors is a human donor in good health. Both conserved end residues are part of each CDR3. Fields, in order: CDR3 DNA, CDR3 protein, D gene, V gene, J gene, clone size. A D gene is named only where the DNA matches it firmly. Rows give clone size only sometimes, using once, few, many, or a class for an expanded clone.

TGTGCCAGCAGCGCCTTGGGGGGACTAGCGGGACCTTCCTACAATGAGCAGTTCTTC	CASSALGGLAGPSYNEQFF	TRBD2	TRBV7-9	TRBJ2-1	NA
TGTGCCAGCAGTGATGAAGCGGGATACTCCTACGAGCAGTACTTC	CASSDEAGYSYEQYF	TRBD2	TRBV6-1	TRBJ2-7	NA
TGTGCCAGCTCACCCGCGGGGACGGCGAACACCGGGGAGCTGTTTTTT	CASSPAGTANTGELFF	NA	TRBV18	TRBJ2-2	NA
TGTGCCAGCAGCCAAGAACCTATGGCAGCGGGAGCCGCCTACGAGCAGTACTTC	CASSQEPMAAGAAYEQYF	TRBD2	TRBV4-2	TRBJ2-7	NA
TGTGCCAGCAGCCGTCGGGGACTCGAATCACCCCTCCACTTT	CASSRRGLESPLHF	NA	TRBV5-6	TRBJ1-6	once
TGCGCCAGCAGTGAGACGGGGGGAGGCGAGACCCAGTACTTC	CASSETGGGETQYF	TRBD2	TRBV10-1	TRBJ2-5	NA
TGTGCCAGCAGTGAGAGTAGCGGGAGCCACGAGCAGTACTTC	CASSESSGSHEQYF	TRBD2	TRBV6-4	TRBJ2-7	NA
TGTGCCAGCAGTTTATTAGGGGGCCGGGGGACCCAGTACTTC	CASSLLGGRGTQYF	TRBD1	TRBV27	TRBJ2-5	NA
TGTGCCAGCAGCCCCCAATACGAGCAGTACTTC	CASSPQYEQYF	NA	TRBV6-6	TRBJ2-7	few
TGTGCCAGCAGTTTATTATTACAGGGCACTGAAGCTTTCTTT	CASSLLLQGTEAFF	NA	TRBV28	TRBJ1-1	NA
TGTGCCAGCAGCTTACTGCGGGATGCTGCCGAGCAGTACTTC	CASSLLRDAAEQYF	NA	TRBV7-9	TRBJ2-7	once
TGTGCCAGCAGCTTAGATGGACTAGCGGGAGGGTGGACCTACGAGCAGTACTTC	CASSLDGLAGGWTYEQYF	TRBD2	TRBV7-9	TRBJ2-7	NA
TGTGCCAGCAGCTTAGCAGGGGTACACGAGCAGTACTTC	CASSLAGVHEQYF	NA	TRBV7-8	TRBJ2-7	NA
TGTGCCAGCAGCCCAAACACCGGGGAGCTGTTTTTT	CASSPNTGELFF	NA	TRBV11-3	TRBJ2-2	NA
TGTGCCAGCATCTCCCAGGGGGATGAAGCTTTCTTT	CASISQGDEAFF	TRBD1	TRBV6-5	TRBJ1-1	few
TGTGCCAGTAGTATAGGGACAGGGTTACCCAATGAGCAGTTCTTC	CASSIGTGLPNEQFF	TRBD1	TRBV19	TRBJ2-1	NA
TGTGCCAGCAGCAGGACTGGGGTTGGAAACACCATATATTTT	CASSRTGVGNTIYF	NA	TRBV6-5	TRBJ1-3	NA
TGCGCCAGCAGCCAAGATCTCAGTACTAGCGGGAGCGCCCTAATAGGCGATGAGCAGTTCTTC	CASSQDLSTSGSALIGDEQFF	TRBD2	TRBV4-1	TRBJ2-1	NA
TGTGCCATCAGTGTTTACAGGGCCTACGAGCAGTACTTC	CAISVYRAYEQYF	NA	TRBV10-3	TRBJ2-7	NA
TGTGCCAGCAGCTCACGGCAGGGTTCCGAGCAGTACTTC	CASSSRQGSEQYF	NA	TRBV11-3	TRBJ2-7	NA
TGTGCCAGCAGCTTTTGGTTAGGGACTCCCTACAATGAGCAGTTCTTC	CASSFWLGTPYNEQFF	NA	TRBV7-2	TRBJ2-1	NA
TGCGCCAGCAGCACCCGGTCTTCCTACGAGCAGTACTTC	CASSTRSSYEQYF	NA	TRBV5-1	TRBJ2-7	once